This entry is about one TCR beta chain. The table came from immunoSEQ multiplex PCR; TCRdb's copy has only in-frame clones and leaves some out. The table includes under 300,000 clones, approximately 90% detected once. The entry originates in a study of blood T cell repertoires in COVID-19. Looking at the study overall: Cohort 3 donors were reported recovered after two negative PCRs, clearance, or symptom resolution. There were acute and convalescent COVID-19 samples, and they came from the United States, Italy and Spain.

The age range of participants was 18 to 89 years, with residence in 20 to 25 US areas. Participants reported their clinical history, and cohort assignment relied on those reports. Looked up from germline, CDR1 is SGDLS and CDR2 is YYNGEE. CDR3 length: 15 residues. Between the trimmed V and J ends, which lost 6 bases and 3 bases, there was a span of 16 bases. V gene TRBV9 combines with J gene TRBJ2-1, with D possibly matching TRBD2 (5 bases). Sequenced input: PBMCs or T cells enriched from blood (not recorded which). The receptor was isolated from a woman aged 55 to 70 in a cohort exposed to, infected with or recovered from COVID-19 (not recorded which). The CDR3 protein is CASTARAEHYNEQFF. The DNA of the CDR3 is TGTGCCAGCACTGCTCGAGCGGAACACTACAATGAGCAGTTCTTC.